The 32 T cell receptor beta chains in this list originate from one sample, sequenced in a study of blood T cells in healthy people across ages. A sample-barcoded 5' primer and a J-beta primer mix were used in a second PCR of roughly 7 to 11 cycles. MiXCR, applied by TCRdb to the 5' RACE reads, yields one record per CDR3 protein. The sample holds hundreds of thousands of distinct CDR3 sequences; under 80% are singletons and the top ten take about 27%. Sequenced material: blood. The receptors were sampled from a man aged 25-45 years in good health.

The sample holds a few counts of this clonotype. This rearrangement joins TRBV20-1 to TRBJ2-7, with D unresolved. Germline CDR1 and CDR2: DFQATT and SNEGSKA (reference sequence). The CDR3 runs 13 residues. The V gene lost 4 bases and the J gene lost 3 bases, with 13 bases spanning the gap. CDR3 bases: TGCAGTGCTATTCTACGCTCAGTCTACGAGCAGTACTTC. This translates into CSAILRSVYEQYF.

The CDR3 region is CASSIHRRLAGGTNTGELFF. In DNA form, the CDR3 reads TGTGCCAGCAGCATACACCGGCGGCTAGCGGGGGGCACGAACACCGGGGAGCTGTTTTTT. The chain recombines TRBV6-2 or TRBV6-3 with TRBJ2-2; 11 bases agree with TRBD2. Germline CDR1 is MNHEY and CDR2 is SVGEGT. The CDR3 extends over 20 amino acids. V lost 6 bases, J lost 0 bases, and 15 bases stayed unmatched.

The chain has TRBV7-8 and TRBJ2-4; D might be TRBD1 (5 bases). CDR1 and CDR2 (germline): SGHVS, FQNEAQ. The length of the CDR3 is 11 residues. The ends were cut back, 6 bases at V and 13 bases at J, with 13 bases in the middle. The CDR3 coding sequence is TGTGCCAGCAGTTATGGGGCGGCCCAGTACTTC. This encodes CASSYGAAQYF.

The chain links TRBV2 to TRBJ2-4, with D perhaps matching TRBD1 or TRBD2 (5 bases each). The CDR3 is 14 residues long. The V end lost 0 bases, the J end lost 3 bases, and 6 bases lay between the germline ends. CDR1 and CDR2 from the germline V gene are SNHLY and FYNNEI. CDR3 nucleotide sequence: TGTGCCAGCAGTGAAGCGGGGGTCAAAAACATTCAGTACTTC. Its translation is CASSEAGVKNIQYF.

V and J are TRBV5-1 and TRBJ2-3; 12 bases map to TRBD2. V was pared by 4 bases and J by 10 bases, with 7 bases of the junction left unmatched. Germline lookup yields CDR1 SGHRS and CDR2 YFSETQ. The CDR3 extends over 14 amino acids. The CDR3 loop is CASSATSGGGAQYF. CDR3 in DNA: TGCGCCAGCAGCGCGACTAGCGGGGGAGGAGCGCAGTATTTT.

The genes are TRBV6-1 and TRBJ2-3; D is perhaps TRBD1 (6 bases). The CDR3 loop spans 15 amino acids. CDR1 is MNHNS and CDR2 is SASEGT in the germline V gene. Trimming cost V 8 bases and J 1 base, with 16 bases left between them. The chain's CDR3 is CASYKRRTGTDTQYF. CDR3 nucleotide sequence: TGTGCCAGCTACAAGCGGCGGACAGGCACAGATACGCAGTATTTT.

The rearrangement uses TRBV5-1 and TRBJ2-3, with D unclear. Trimming cost V 2 bases and J 0 bases, with 10 bases left between them. Germline V gives CDR1 SGHRS, CDR2 YFSETQ. The CDR3 has 15 residues. CDR3 bases: TGCGCCAGCAGCTTTGAAATCCCTAGCACAGATACGCAGTATTTT. Its translation: CASSFEIPSTDTQYF. The entire variable domain, with the rest obtained from reference TRBV5-1 and TRBJ2-3, is as follows: KAGVTQTPRYLIKTRGQQVTLSCSPISGHRSVSWYQQTPGQGLQFLFEYFSETQRNKGNFPGRFSGRQFSNSRSEMNVSTLELGDSALYLCASSFEIPSTDTQYFGPGTRLTVL.

The sample holds a few counts of this clonotype. The chain is built from TRBV27 and TRBJ1-6, with TRBD1 matching 7 bases. V was pared by 5 bases and J by 0 bases, with 10 bases of the junction left unmatched. Germline V lookup: CDR1 MNHEY, CDR2 SMNVEV (reference sequence). There are 18 residues in the CDR3. The CDR3 DNA sequence: TGTGCCAGCAGTGGATCGACAGGGTGGAGCTCCTATAATTCACCCCTCCACTTT. Translating gives CASSGSTGWSSYNSPLHF.

The chain uses TRBV12-5 and TRBJ2-1; D possibly corresponds to TRBD1 (7 bases). In germline, CDR1 is LGHNT, CDR2 FRNRAP. The V end was cut by 7 bases, the J end by 9 bases, with 10 bases between. The CDR3 runs to 11 residues. CDR3: CASAQGGEQFF. The CDR3 DNA sequence: TGTGCTAGTGCCCAGGGGGGTGAGCAGTTCTTC.

The chain links TRBV2 to TRBJ1-2; unclear D gene. This CDR3 spans 11 amino acids. Between the trimmed V and J ends, which lost 10 bases and 0 bases, there was a span of 6 bases. CDR1 is SNHLY, CDR2 FYNNEI, per germline. Here the CDR3 reads CATDTNYGYTF. The CDR3 region has the DNA TGTGCCACCGACACTAACTATGGCTACACCTTC.

The genes are TRBV6-2 or TRBV6-3 and TRBJ2-1, with 8 bases lining up with TRBD2. Germline V CDR1 and CDR2: MNHEY, SVGEGT. The CDR3 length is 14 residues. V was clipped by 10 bases and J by 4 bases; unmatched bases: 9. CDR3 sequence: CAISLAGGYNEQFF. The CDR3 nucleotides are TGTGCCATCTCGCTGGCGGGGGGTTACAATGAGCAGTTCTTC.

The chain couples TRBV5-1 to TRBJ1-4; D is unresolved. The germline V gene encodes CDR1 SGHRS and CDR2 YFSETQ. This CDR3 region has 14 residues. The ends were cut back, 0 bases at V and 4 bases at J, with 7 bases in the middle. The CDR3 nucleotides are TGCGCCAGCAGCTTGGGTGTTTTTAATGAAAAACTGTTTTTT. Its protein is CASSLGVFNEKLFF.

The chain joins TRBV5-1 to TRBJ2-7, with TRBD2 matching over 15 bases. Germline CDR1 SGHRS, CDR2 YFSETQ. V was clipped by 3 bases and J by 2 bases; unmatched bases: 9. This CDR3 spans 18 amino acids. Here the CDR3 DNA reads TGCGCCAGCAGCTCATCGGGGACTAGCGGGGGGAACGCCTACGAGCAGTACTTC. It is translated as CASSSSGTSGGNAYEQYF.

The rearrangement joins TRBV20-1 to TRBJ2-7, with D maybe TRBD2 (7 bases). Trimming shortened V by 5 bases and J by 3 bases, and 26 bases separated the two germline ends. CDR1 is DFQATT, CDR2 SNEGSKA, per germline (reference sequence). The CDR3 contains 17 residues. The CDR3 is CSAGKWARGGFFYEQYF. CDR3 in DNA: TGCAGTGCTGGTAAATGGGCGCGCGGGGGCTTTTTCTACGAGCAGTACTTC.

This clonotype was seen more than once but under ten times. This chain uses TRBV9 with TRBJ2-7; 8 nucleotides align to TRBD2. The CDR3 loop spans 16 amino acids. Germline CDR1 SGDLS, CDR2 YYNGEE. The ends lost 0 bases at V and 4 bases at J; junction bases unmatched: 9. In nucleotides, the CDR3 is TGTGCCAGCAGCGTAGCCCCAACGGGGGGGCTTTACGAGCAGTACTTC. Amino acids: CASSVAPTGGLYEQYF.

On this clonotype: One junction end does not reproduce the germline sequence, and a read error may be involved. This sequence joins TRBV27 and TRBJ1-2; D is undetermined. The CDR3 spans 13 residues. Germline V CDR1 and CDR2: MNHEY, SMNVEV (reference sequence). DNA for the CDR3: TGTGCCAGCAGTGTATCAAGGAACTATGGCTACACCTTC. Translating gives CASSVSRNYGYTF.

J is TRBJ2-7 and V is TRBV28, with TRBD1 matching over 9 bases. Trimming took 7 bases from V and 2 from J; bases not matched to a gene: 12. Germline CDR1 reads MDHEN; CDR2 reads SYDVKM. This CDR3 has 16 residues. The CDR3 nucleotides read TGTGCCAGCATCCCCCAAGGGACAGGGACCACCTACGAGCAGTACTTC. Its translation is CASIPQGTGTTYEQYF.

This clonotype was detected a few times. This chain joins TRBV24-1 and TRBJ2-3, with D possibly matching TRBD1 (6 bases). With 3 bases removed from V and 3 bases from J, the gap between germline ends came to 15 bases. Germline values: CDR1 KGHDR, CDR2 SFDVKD. This CDR3 spans 16 amino acids. The CDR3 protein is CATSDQQGDGTDTQYF. The DNA for the CDR3 is TGTGCCACCAGTGATCAACAGGGAGATGGGACAGATACGCAGTATTTT.

As concerns this clonotype: One end of the junction fails to match germline, which may point to a read error. The CDR3 DNA follows: TGTGCCAGCAGCGTAGGCTCAGTTAATTCGCCCCTCCACTTT. This encodes CASSVGSVNSPLHF. The chain links TRBV9 to TRBJ1-6, with D unresolved. Germline loops: CDR1 SGDLS, CDR2 YYNGEE. This CDR3 is built from 14 residues.

The V call is TRBV2, the J call TRBJ1-2; 10 bases align to TRBD1. CDR3 length: 14 residues. The trim removed 8 bases at V and 4 bases at J, leaving 7 bases unmatched. Germline V gene lookup returns CDR1 SNHLY and CDR2 FYNNEI. The CDR3 nucleotides are TGTGCCAGCGGGGGGACAGGGGACGCCTATGGCTACACCTTC. It codes for CASGGTGDAYGYTF.

V gene TRBV9 combines with J gene TRBJ2-7; TRBD1 agrees at 8 bases. Germline V CDR1 and CDR2: SGDLS, YYNGEE. V trimming: 3 bases; J trimming: 2 bases; junction bases outside the gene matches: 4. The CDR3 contains 14 residues. This CDR3 reads CASSAQGVAYEQYF. The CDR3 DNA is TGTGCCAGCAGCGCACAGGGGGTGGCCTACGAGCAGTACTTC.

The gene calls are TRBV28 and TRBJ2-7; D may be TRBD2 (5 bases). This CDR3 comprises 14 residues. CDR1 and CDR2 from the germline V gene are MDHEN and SYDVKM. The V gene lost 1 base and the J gene lost 3 bases, with 10 bases spanning the gap. For the CDR3, the DNA is TGTGCCAGCAGTTTATCGGGGAATGGCTACGAGCAGTACTTC. Its protein is CASSLSGNGYEQYF.

V is TRBV6-2 or TRBV6-3 and J is TRBJ2-3; D uncertain. Looked up from germline, CDR1 is MNHEY and CDR2 is SVGEGT. The V end lost 1 base, the J end lost 4 bases, and 12 bases lay between the germline ends. There are 15 residues in the CDR3. CDR3 region: CASSYLTRLPDTQYF. In DNA form, the CDR3 reads TGTGCCAGCAGTTACTTGACGCGTCTTCCAGATACGCAGTATTTT.

This sequence joins TRBV5-5 and TRBJ1-1; TRBD1 might be the D (5 bases). CDR3 length: 12 amino acids. Germline-derived CDR1 and CDR2 are SGHKS and YYEKEE (reference sequence). Trimming stripped 3 bases from V and 7 bases from J, with 10 bases between. CDR3 nucleotides: TGTGCCAGCAGCTGGGGGGAGGTTGAAGCTTTCTTT. This sequence encodes CASSWGEVEAFF.

The chain has TRBV7-6 and TRBJ1-1; D not resolved. The CDR3 consists of 17 residues. The V end lost 0 bases, the J end lost 0 bases, and 14 bases lay between the germline ends. Germline CDR1 reads SGHVS; CDR2 reads FNYEAQ. The chain's CDR3 is CASSLAPPERMNTEAFF. As DNA, the CDR3 is TGTGCCAGCAGCTTAGCCCCCCCTGAAAGAATGAACACTGAAGCTTTCTTT.

The V and J genes are TRBV6-2 or TRBV6-3 and TRBJ1-6, with D unclear. CDR3 length equals 12 residues. Germline lookup yields CDR1 MNHEY and CDR2 SVGEGT. Trimming removed 6 bases from V and 13 bases from J, with 13 bases in between. The CDR3 region has the DNA TGTGCCAGCAGCTTGACGCCGCTCCCCCTCCACTTT. It is translated as CASSLTPLPLHF.

About this clonotype itself: At one of its ends the junction is not consistent with the germline gene, which may arise from a read error. The chain couples TRBV6-2 or TRBV6-3 to TRBJ1-4; maybe TRBD1 (5 bases). The CDR3 has 16 residues. Germline-derived CDR1 and CDR2 are MNHEY and SVGEGT. The CDR3 loop is CASSRLPGPPHEKMFF. CDR3 nucleotide sequence: TGTGCCAGCAGTCGGCTACCGGGACCCCCCCATGAAAAAATGTTTTTT.

The rearrangement joins TRBV4-2 to TRBJ1-1; 9 bases fit TRBD1. Germline-derived CDR1 and CDR2 are LGHNA and YNFKEQ. Trimming removed 4 bases from V and 6 bases from J; junction bases left unmatched: 9. The CDR3 covers 15 residues. The CDR3 sequence is CASSLGTGTPAEAFF. CDR3 sequence (DNA): TGTGCCAGCAGCCTCGGGACAGGGACCCCCGCTGAAGCTTTCTTT.

J is TRBJ2-1 and V is TRBV6-5, with 8 bases lining up with TRBD1. The CDR3 totals 16 residues. Losses at the gene ends were 1 base for V and 7 bases for J; bases not matched to a gene: 9. From germline, CDR1 is MNHEY and CDR2 SVGAGI. CDR3 in amino acids: CASSYYLTGQENEQFF. CDR3 DNA: TGTGCCAGCAGTTACTACCTTACGGGACAGGAAAATGAGCAGTTCTTC.

The genes are TRBV5-1 and TRBJ2-3; 7 nucleotides line up with TRBD2. After removal of 0 bases from V and 3 bases from J, the junction contained 7 bases not matched to a gene. Germline CDR1 reads SGHRS; CDR2 reads YFSETQ. The CDR3 contains 16 residues. The CDR3 coding sequence is TGCGCCAGCAGCTTGGTAACTAGCGTTAGTACAGATACGCAGTATTTT. Its translation is CASSLVTSVSTDTQYF.

This clonotype came up a few times. V is TRBV10-3 and J is TRBJ1-1; D possibly corresponds to TRBD1 (6 bases). This CDR3 is 15 amino acids long. Germline CDR1 ENHRY, CDR2 SYGVKD. Between the trimmed V and J ends, which lost 2 bases and 1 base, there was a span of 11 bases. CDR3 DNA: TGTGCCATCAGTGAGGCCGGACAGAGGAACACTGAAGCTTTCTTT. Its protein product is CAISEAGQRNTEAFF.

In this sample, this clonotype turned up once. CDR3 in amino acids: CASSDFGQATSYEQYF. The CDR3 DNA is TGTGCCAGCAGTGATTTCGGGCAGGCGACATCCTACGAGCAGTACTTC. The rearrangement joins TRBV2 to TRBJ2-7; D ambiguous. Germline V gene lookup returns CDR1 SNHLY and CDR2 FYNNEI. This CDR3 spans 16 amino acids. Trimming took 3 bases from V and 1 from J, leaving 16 bases between them.